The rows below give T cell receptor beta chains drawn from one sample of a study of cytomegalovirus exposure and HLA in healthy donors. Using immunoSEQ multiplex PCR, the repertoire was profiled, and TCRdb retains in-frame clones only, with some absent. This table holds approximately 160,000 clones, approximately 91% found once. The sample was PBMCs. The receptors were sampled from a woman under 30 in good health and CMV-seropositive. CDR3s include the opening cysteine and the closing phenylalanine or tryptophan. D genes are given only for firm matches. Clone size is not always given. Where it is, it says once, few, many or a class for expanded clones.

CDR3nt: TGTGCCAGCAGCTTAGCCGGGAATTCCTACGAGCAGTACTTC
CDR3aa: CASSLAGNSYEQYF
d_gene: .
v_gene: TRBV7-2
abundance: .
j_gene: TRBJ2-7

CDR3nt: TGTGCCAGCAGTTATCGACAGACCCTGAACACTGAAGCTTTCTTT
CDR3aa: CASSYRQTLNTEAFF
d_gene: .
v_gene: TRBV6-6
abundance: .
j_gene: TRBJ1-1

CDR3nt: TGCGCCAGCAGCCTACAGGGCATCCACTCTGGAAACACCATATATTTT
CDR3aa: CASSLQGIHSGNTIYF
d_gene: .
v_gene: TRBV5-1
abundance: .
j_gene: TRBJ1-3

CDR3nt: TGTGCCAGCAGCGTAGTTCCTAGCGGGACGGCAGATACGCAGTATTTT
CDR3aa: CASSVVPSGTADTQYF
d_gene: TRBD2
v_gene: TRBV9
abundance: .
j_gene: TRBJ2-3

CDR3nt: TGTGCCAGCAGTTTAACAGGGGGCGTGGCTGAAGCTTTCTTT
CDR3aa: CASSLTGGVAEAFF
d_gene: TRBD1
v_gene: TRBV28
abundance: .
j_gene: TRBJ1-1

CDR3nt: TGTGCCAGCAGCTTAACGGGGACAGAAGCTCAATATGGCTACACCTTC
CDR3aa: CASSLTGTEAQYGYTF
d_gene: TRBD1
v_gene: TRBV7-3
abundance: few
j_gene: TRBJ1-2

CDR3nt: TGTGCCATCAGTGACAGGGGGAGAAACAATGAGCAGTTCTTC
CDR3aa: CAISDRGRNNEQFF
d_gene: TRBD1
v_gene: TRBV10-3
abundance: .
j_gene: TRBJ2-1

CDR3nt: TGTGCCAGCAGCGAGGGGACTGCGAACACCGGGGAGCTGTTTTTT
CDR3aa: CASSEGTANTGELFF
d_gene: .
v_gene: TRBV9
abundance: .
j_gene: TRBJ2-2

CDR3nt: TGTGCCATCAGTGAGTCGAGGGACTATGGCTACACCTTC
CDR3aa: CAISESRDYGYTF
d_gene: .
v_gene: TRBV10-3
abundance: once
j_gene: TRBJ1-2

CDR3nt: TGTGCCAGCAGCTACGAGAGAGGGGGCCTTTTGAACACTGAAGCTTTCTTT
CDR3aa: CASSYERGGLLNTEAFF
d_gene: TRBD1
v_gene: TRBV7-8
abundance: .
j_gene: TRBJ1-1

CDR3nt: TGTGCCAGCAGCCTCCACGGGTCAAAAAGGGAGGAGACCCAGTACTTC
CDR3aa: CASSLHGSKREETQYF
d_gene: .
v_gene: TRBV5-5
abundance: .
j_gene: TRBJ2-5

CDR3nt: TGTGCCAGCAGCTTCGACAGAGACTACGAGCAGTACTTC
CDR3aa: CASSFDRDYEQYF
d_gene: .
v_gene: TRBV7-9
abundance: .
j_gene: TRBJ2-7

CDR3nt: TGTGCCAGCAGCTTAGGGGCACTAGCGACGTACAATGAGCAGTTCTTC
CDR3aa: CASSLGALATYNEQFF
d_gene: TRBD2
v_gene: TRBV7-9
abundance: .
j_gene: TRBJ2-1

CDR3nt: TGTGCCAGCAGCTTAGTATCGGGATTAGATTGGGAGCAGTACTTC
CDR3aa: CASSLVSGLDWEQYF
d_gene: .
v_gene: TRBV7-8
abundance: .
j_gene: TRBJ2-7

CDR3nt: TGTGCCAGCAGTTACCAAGACAGGCTGGGCTATGGCTACACCTTC
CDR3aa: CASSYQDRLGYGYTF
d_gene: .
v_gene: TRBV6-5
abundance: .
j_gene: TRBJ1-2

CDR3nt: TGTGCCAGCAGAGCACAGGTGAACACTGAAGCTTTCTTT
CDR3aa: CASRAQVNTEAFF
d_gene: .
v_gene: TRBV6-5
abundance: .
j_gene: TRBJ1-1

CDR3nt: TGTGCCAGCAGCCAAGAAGATCTGGACAACTCCTACGAGCAGTACTTC
CDR3aa: CASSQEDLDNSYEQYF
d_gene: .
v_gene: TRBV4-2
abundance: .
j_gene: TRBJ2-7

CDR3nt: TGTGCCAGCACATTTCGGGACATTCAGTACTTC
CDR3aa: CASTFRDIQYF
d_gene: .
v_gene: TRBV6-4
abundance: .
j_gene: TRBJ2-4

CDR3nt: TGTGCCAGCAGGCGGGACTATGGCTACACCTTC
CDR3aa: CASRRDYGYTF
d_gene: .
v_gene: TRBV11-2
abundance: .
j_gene: TRBJ1-2

CDR3nt: TGTGCCAGCAGCCCACGAGCGGCTTACAATGAGCAGTTCTTC
CDR3aa: CASSPRAAYNEQFF
d_gene: .
v_gene: TRBV9
abundance: .
j_gene: TRBJ2-1

CDR3nt: TGTGCCAGTAGTAAAGGACAGGGAGAGTCCTACGAGCAGTACTTC
CDR3aa: CASSKGQGESYEQYF
d_gene: TRBD1
v_gene: TRBV19
abundance: .
j_gene: TRBJ2-7

CDR3nt: TGTGCCAGCAGCTTTGACGGACAGGGTACAGATACGCAGTATTTT
CDR3aa: CASSFDGQGTDTQYF
d_gene: TRBD1
v_gene: TRBV7-2
abundance: once
j_gene: TRBJ2-3

CDR3nt: TGTGCCAGCACCACCGGGACAGGGTTCGACGAGCAGTACTTC
CDR3aa: CASTTGTGFDEQYF
d_gene: TRBD1
v_gene: TRBV5-6
abundance: .
j_gene: TRBJ2-7

CDR3nt: TGCGCCAGCAGCCAAAACCCGGGACTAGCGGGAGGATCCCACGAGCAGTACTTC
CDR3aa: CASSQNPGLAGGSHEQYF
d_gene: TRBD2
v_gene: TRBV4-1
abundance: .
j_gene: TRBJ2-7

CDR3nt: TGTGCCAGCTCGCCCGGCCTAAGACAGATTTCTGGAAACACCATATATTTT
CDR3aa: CASSPGLRQISGNTIYF
d_gene: .
v_gene: TRBV18
abundance: .
j_gene: TRBJ1-3

CDR3nt: TGTGCCAGCACGGGGGGGGACTACCTCTACGAGCAGTACTTC
CDR3aa: CASTGGDYLYEQYF
d_gene: TRBD2
v_gene: TRBV6-1
abundance: few
j_gene: TRBJ2-7

CDR3nt: TGTGCCAGCAGTGAACGTCGGACAGGGGGCTTGGGGACCCAGTACTTC
CDR3aa: CASSERRTGGLGTQYF
d_gene: TRBD1
v_gene: TRBV6-1
abundance: .
j_gene: TRBJ2-5

CDR3nt: TGTGCCAGCAGCTCCATTGGGGAGGCGTCCTACGAGCAGTACTTC
CDR3aa: CASSSIGEASYEQYF
d_gene: .
v_gene: TRBV13
abundance: .
j_gene: TRBJ2-7

CDR3nt: TGCGCCAGCAGCGTAGGGACAGCCCAAGAGACCCAGTACTTC
CDR3aa: CASSVGTAQETQYF
d_gene: TRBD1
v_gene: TRBV5-1
abundance: once
j_gene: TRBJ2-5

CDR3nt: TGCAGCGTTGTTGAAGGCGGCTCTGGGGCCAACGTCCTGACTTTC
CDR3aa: CSVVEGGSGANVLTF
d_gene: .
v_gene: TRBV29-1
abundance: .
j_gene: TRBJ2-6

CDR3nt: TGTGCCAGCTTTATCCCCCCCACTGAAGCTTTCTTT
CDR3aa: CASFIPPTEAFF
d_gene: .
v_gene: TRBV28
abundance: .
j_gene: TRBJ1-1

CDR3nt: TGTGCCAGCAGGTCTCAACTAACAGCGGGAGCAGGCACAGATACGCAGTATTTT
CDR3aa: CASRSQLTAGAGTDTQYF
d_gene: TRBD2
v_gene: TRBV28
abundance: .
j_gene: TRBJ2-3

CDR3nt: TGTGCCACCAGCAGAGATCTCGAGTACGAGCAGTACTTC
CDR3aa: CATSRDLEYEQYF
d_gene: .
v_gene: TRBV15
abundance: .
j_gene: TRBJ2-7

CDR3nt: TGTGCCAGCAGCCAACGGGACAGGGTGGTCGCGAGCTATGGCTACACCTTC
CDR3aa: CASSQRDRVVASYGYTF
d_gene: TRBD1
v_gene: TRBV5-6
abundance: .
j_gene: TRBJ1-2

CDR3nt: TGTGCCAGCAGCATTGGACAATCTGATGAGCAGTTCTTC
CDR3aa: CASSIGQSDEQFF
d_gene: .
v_gene: TRBV7-6
abundance: .
j_gene: TRBJ2-1

CDR3nt: TGTGCCATCAGTGTGGGGGACAGGGGCCGGAATGAGCAGTTCTTC
CDR3aa: CAISVGDRGRNEQFF
d_gene: TRBD1
v_gene: TRBV10-3
abundance: .
j_gene: TRBJ2-1

CDR3nt: TGCGCCAGCAAAGCATCGGGGGACACCGGGGAGCTGTTTTTT
CDR3aa: CASKASGDTGELFF
d_gene: .
v_gene: TRBV10-1
abundance: once
j_gene: TRBJ2-2

CDR3nt: TGTGCCAGCAGTGGCCATCCGGGAGCCGAGCAGTTCTTC
CDR3aa: CASSGHPGAEQFF
d_gene: .
v_gene: TRBV6-4
abundance: .
j_gene: TRBJ2-1

CDR3nt: TGTGCCAGCAGCTCCGGGACTAGCGGCTACAATGAGCAGTTCTTC
CDR3aa: CASSSGTSGYNEQFF
d_gene: TRBD2
v_gene: TRBV7-3
abundance: .
j_gene: TRBJ2-1

CDR3nt: TGTGCCAGCAGCTCAACAGGTTCTGGGGGCTACACCTTC
CDR3aa: CASSSTGSGGYTF
d_gene: .
v_gene: TRBV7-2
abundance: .
j_gene: TRBJ1-2

CDR3nt: TGTGCCAGTAAAAAGACGGGGACTAACTATGGCTACACCTTC
CDR3aa: CASKKTGTNYGYTF
d_gene: .
v_gene: TRBV19
abundance: .
j_gene: TRBJ1-2

CDR3nt: TGCGCCAGCAGCCTAGACAAAAGGGGTGAGCAGTACTTC
CDR3aa: CASSLDKRGEQYF
d_gene: .
v_gene: TRBV4-1
abundance: .
j_gene: TRBJ2-7

CDR3nt: TGTGCCAGTAGTTCAGCACTAGCGACTCAAGAGACCCAGTACTTC
CDR3aa: CASSSALATQETQYF
d_gene: TRBD2
v_gene: TRBV19
abundance: .
j_gene: TRBJ2-5

CDR3nt: TGTGCCAGCTCACCCGCGTCTAGCGCTGCGGGCCACGAGCAGTACTTC
CDR3aa: CASSPASSAAGHEQYF
d_gene: .
v_gene: TRBV18
abundance: .
j_gene: TRBJ2-7

CDR3nt: TGCGCCAGTGCTCGAGTAGCAGTAAACACCGGGGAGCTGTTTTTT
CDR3aa: CASARVAVNTGELFF
d_gene: .
v_gene: TRBV5-1
abundance: .
j_gene: TRBJ2-2

CDR3nt: TGTGCCAGCAGCAAAGCTAACAGGGGGAAGAACTATGGCTACACCTTC
CDR3aa: CASSKANRGKNYGYTF
d_gene: .
v_gene: TRBV21-1
abundance: .
j_gene: TRBJ1-2

CDR3nt: TGTGCCAGTAGTATAGACCTTGGACTAGCTATCTACGAGCAGTACTTC
CDR3aa: CASSIDLGLAIYEQYF
d_gene: TRBD2
v_gene: TRBV19
abundance: .
j_gene: TRBJ2-7

CDR3nt: TGTGCCAGCAGCTTACGGGGGAACTACGGGGATAGCTCCTACAATGAGCAGTTCTTC
CDR3aa: CASSLRGNYGDSSYNEQFF
d_gene: .
v_gene: TRBV11-3
abundance: .
j_gene: TRBJ2-1

CDR3nt: TGCGCCAGCAGCCAAGATCCTGGGGGAGGTGCAACCAAAAACATTCAGTACTTC
CDR3aa: CASSQDPGGGATKNIQYF
d_gene: .
v_gene: TRBV4-3
abundance: .
j_gene: TRBJ2-4

CDR3nt: TGTGCCATCAGTGAAGTGGTCGCCCTCCGCAGTGAGCAGTTCTTC
CDR3aa: CAISEVVALRSEQFF
d_gene: .
v_gene: TRBV10-3
abundance: .
j_gene: TRBJ2-1

CDR3nt: TGTGCCAGCAGCGGGACAGGGTACCCAGATACGCAGTATTTT
CDR3aa: CASSGTGYPDTQYF
d_gene: TRBD1
v_gene: TRBV5-6
abundance: .
j_gene: TRBJ2-3

CDR3nt: TGTGCCAGCAGTACAGGGCCCGCTAACTATGGCTACACCTTC
CDR3aa: CASSTGPANYGYTF
d_gene: .
v_gene: TRBV28
abundance: .
j_gene: TRBJ1-2

CDR3nt: TGTGCCTGGAGTCAGGGGAGGGAAGAGACCCAGTACTTC
CDR3aa: CAWSQGREETQYF
d_gene: .
v_gene: TRBV30
abundance: .
j_gene: TRBJ2-5

CDR3nt: TGTGCCAGCAGTTCCCCGGGACAGGGGCGCTACGAGCAGTACTTC
CDR3aa: CASSSPGQGRYEQYF
d_gene: TRBD1
v_gene: TRBV27
abundance: .
j_gene: TRBJ2-7

CDR3nt: TGTGCCAGCTCACCAGGGACAGTCGTCGGAGAGACCCAGTACTTC
CDR3aa: CASSPGTVVGETQYF
d_gene: TRBD1
v_gene: TRBV18
abundance: .
j_gene: TRBJ2-5

CDR3nt: TGTGCCAGCAGCTTGCGGAGGCCGGCGAGCAATCAGCCCCAGCATTTT
CDR3aa: CASSLRRPASNQPQHF
d_gene: .
v_gene: TRBV5-4
abundance: .
j_gene: TRBJ1-5

CDR3nt: TGTGCCAGCAGCTGGGGACTACCCGAAGGAGAGACCCAGTACTTC
CDR3aa: CASSWGLPEGETQYF
d_gene: TRBD2
v_gene: TRBV5-6
abundance: .
j_gene: TRBJ2-5

CDR3nt: TGTGCCAGCTCATCTCCGGGACTGGGCAACTACGAGCAGTACTTC
CDR3aa: CASSSPGLGNYEQYF
d_gene: .
v_gene: TRBV18
abundance: .
j_gene: TRBJ2-7

CDR3nt: TGTGCCAGCAGCTTATGGGCCCAAGAGACCCAGTACTTC
CDR3aa: CASSLWAQETQYF
d_gene: .
v_gene: TRBV7-9
abundance: .
j_gene: TRBJ2-5